Listed below are T cell receptor beta chains from one sample, sequenced in a study of T cells in narcolepsy. Measured with immunoSEQ multiplex PCR; TCRdb has only the in-frame clones, and not every one. The sample has roughly 24,000 clones; about 80% are singletons. Material: memory (CD45RA-) CD4+ T cells from blood. The receptors stem from a human donor in good health. The CDR3 runs from the conserved cysteine through the conserved F or W. A D gene is named only where the DNA matches it firmly. Not every row has a clone size; where given, it reads once, few, many or a size class.

abundance	v_gene	d_gene	j_gene	CDR3nt	CDR3aa
NA	TRBV12-5	TRBD2	TRBJ2-3	TGTGCTAGTGGTACTAGCGGGGGTAGCACAGATACGCAGTATTTT	CASGTSGGSTDTQYF
NA	TRBV11-1	TRBD1	TRBJ1-1	TGTGCCAGCAGCCAAGGACAGGGGGCAGTCACTGAAGCTTTCTTT	CASSQGQGAVTEAFF
NA	TRBV6-5	NA	TRBJ1-1	TGTGCCAGCAGTTACAGGGGTGGAACTGAAGCTTTCTTT	CASSYRGGTEAFF
NA	TRBV5-6	TRBD1	TRBJ1-2	TGTGCCAGCAGCCCCGACAGGGGAAGAGGCTATGGCTACACCTTC	CASSPDRGRGYGYTF
few	TRBV7-2	TRBD2	TRBJ2-2	TGTGCCAGCAGCCGCAGCGGGGGAACCTACACCGGGGAGCTGTTTTTT	CASSRSGGTYTGELFF
few	TRBV7-2	TRBD2	TRBJ2-7	TGTGCCAGCAGCTTAGCTAGCGGGGACTACGAGCAGTACTTC	CASSLASGDYEQYF
NA	TRBV18	NA	TRBJ2-7	TGTGCCAGCTCACCCGGGTTCTACGAGCAGTACTTC	CASSPGFYEQYF
few	TRBV4-3	NA	TRBJ1-1	TGCGCCAGCGGGCAGGACCTTAACACTGAAGCTTTCTTT	CASGQDLNTEAFF
NA	TRBV7-2	NA	TRBJ1-1	TGTGCCAGCAGCCTCCAGGGGCCGGGTCGAAGCACTGAAGCTTTCTTT	CASSLQGPGRSTEAFF
NA	TRBV7-3	NA	TRBJ2-3	TGTGCCAGCAGCAGCAGGGGCCCAGATACGCAGTATTTT	CASSSRGPDTQYF
NA	TRBV21-1	NA	TRBJ1-6	TGTGCCAGCAGCAATGGACTCGGGCTACTACCGGGACAGGGTTCCCCCCTCCACTTT	CASSNGLGLLPGQGSPLHF
NA	TRBV11-3	NA	TRBJ2-3	TGTGCCAGCAGCAACCGGGACAAACGGGGAGATACGCAGTATTTT	CASSNRDKRGDTQYF
NA	TRBV19	NA	TRBJ2-7	TGTGCCAGTAGTCAAACAGGAGGATCGGACGAGCAGTACTTC	CASSQTGGSDEQYF
NA	TRBV5-4	NA	TRBJ2-1	TGTGCCAGCAGCAGACCGGGAGGAGGGGGGCCGCGTGAGCAGTTCTTC	CASSRPGGGGPREQFF
NA	TRBV4-2	NA	TRBJ1-1	TGTGCCAGCAGCCACTCTGTATTACGGGTTCTAGGTAACATGAACACTGAAGCTTTCTTT	CASSHSVLRVLGNMNTEAFF
NA	TRBV5-6	NA	TRBJ1-2	TGTGCCAGCAGCTTTCTGGGTGGCTACACCTTC	CASSFLGGYTF
NA	TRBV5-4	TRBD2	TRBJ2-5	TGTGCCAGCAGCTCCTCAGGTCGAGCGGGGGGGCCTCAAGAGACCCAGTACTTC	CASSSSGRAGGPQETQYF
few	TRBV19	TRBD2	TRBJ2-1	TGTGCCAGTAGTATAGATGGGGAGGGGTCCTACAATGAGCAGTTCTTC	CASSIDGEGSYNEQFF
few	TRBV6-1	NA	TRBJ2-7	TGTGCCAGCAGTGGCCGTAGGGGCCACTCCTACGAGCAGTACTTC	CASSGRRGHSYEQYF
NA	TRBV21-1	NA	TRBJ1-2	TGTGCCAGCAGCCCCTTCTCCAGAGACAGGACCTATGGCTACACCTTC	CASSPFSRDRTYGYTF
NA	TRBV2	TRBD1	TRBJ2-1	TGTGCCAGCAGTGCCGGGACAGGCCCCCGAGAGCAGTTCTTC	CASSAGTGPREQFF
few	TRBV6-5	TRBD1	TRBJ2-5	TGTGCCAGCACGGACAGGGGGCGTGGGGAGACCCAGTACTTC	CASTDRGRGETQYF
NA	TRBV6-5	NA	TRBJ1-1	TGTGCCAGCAGTCCCGGGAGTCTTCGGGGCACTGAAGCTTTCTTT	CASSPGSLRGTEAFF
once	TRBV7-2	NA	TRBJ2-2	TGTGCCAGCAGCTTAGCGGGGGGTAGCGGGGAGCTGTTTTTT	CASSLAGGSGELFF
NA	TRBV7-2	NA	TRBJ1-2	TGTGCCAGCAGCTTAGTGGCAGGGACCGCTGTCTATGGCTACACCTTC	CASSLVAGTAVYGYTF
NA	TRBV10-1	NA	TRBJ2-7	TGCGCCAGCAGTGAGGCTACAGGGTTCTACGAGCAGTACTTC	CASSEATGFYEQYF
once	TRBV13	NA	TRBJ2-5	TGTGCCAGCAGCTTATTTCAAGAGACCCAGTACTTC	CASSLFQETQYF
once	TRBV15	NA	TRBJ2-5	TGTGCCACCAGCAGAGAGACTCCCCAAGAGACCCAGTACTTC	CATSRETPQETQYF
NA	TRBV6-5	NA	TRBJ2-1	TGTGCCAGCAGTTACTCTTTCGATAGGGAGCAGTTCTTC	CASSYSFDREQFF
NA	TRBV5-4	NA	TRBJ1-2	TGTGCCAGCAGCCGGGGAGGGGACGGCTACACCTTC	CASSRGGDGYTF
NA	TRBV19	TRBD1	TRBJ2-7	TGTGCCAGTAGTCGACAGGGACGATACGAGCAGTACTTC	CASSRQGRYEQYF
NA	TRBV19	NA	TRBJ2-7	TGTGCCAGCAGGGACCTTAAAGACGAGCAGTACTTC	CASRDLKDEQYF
NA	TRBV6-4	NA	TRBJ2-1	TGTGCCAGCAGTGAAGGGTCAGGAAGCAATGAGCAGTTCTTC	CASSEGSGSNEQFF
once	TRBV6-5	NA	TRBJ1-2	TGTGCCAGCAGCAACCGGCATGGCTACACCTTC	CASSNRHGYTF
NA	TRBV19	TRBD1	TRBJ2-7	TGTGCCAGTAGTATAGCCTTAAGACAGGGGGCGATCTACGAGCAGTACTTC	CASSIALRQGAIYEQYF
NA	TRBV6-6	TRBD1	TRBJ1-1	TGTGCCAGCAGTTACCTGGGACAGGGGAACACTGAAGCTTTCTTT	CASSYLGQGNTEAFF
NA	TRBV19	NA	TRBJ1-2	TGTGCCAGTAGTCCCCTTTTGGGGGAGGGAGGTGGCTACACCTTC	CASSPLLGEGGGYTF
NA	TRBV18	NA	TRBJ1-3	TGTGCCAGCTCACCGGGACCGTTCTCTGGAAACACCATATATTTT	CASSPGPFSGNTIYF
NA	TRBV19	NA	TRBJ2-7	TGTGCCAGTAGCTCACGGACCGGGACCCTACATGGGGAGCAGTACTTC	CASSSRTGTLHGEQYF
NA	TRBV9	NA	TRBJ2-3	TGTGCCAGCAGCGACGGGTTCAGGGATACGCAGTATTTT	CASSDGFRDTQYF
NA	TRBV5-8	NA	TRBJ1-2	TGTGCCAGCAGCTTGGTAGGCAGTTCGGAATCAGCTAACTATGGCTACACCTTC	CASSLVGSSESANYGYTF
NA	TRBV5-1	NA	TRBJ1-1	TGCGCCAGCAGCTTGGGGGGGCGCTTGACTGAAGCTTTCTTT	CASSLGGRLTEAFF
NA	TRBV7-9	TRBD1	TRBJ2-5	TGTGCCAGCAGCTCGACTGAGCAGGGGGTTTACTACTTC	CASSSTEQGVYYF
NA	TRBV7-2	TRBD2	TRBJ2-3	TGTGCCAGCAGTTTACTAGCGGGGGGCACAGATACGCAGTATTTT	CASSLLAGGTDTQYF
NA	TRBV5-1	TRBD2	TRBJ2-1	TGCGCCAGCAGCTTGGAGGTAGCGGGGGGCCGTGAGCAGTTCTTC	CASSLEVAGGREQFF
NA	TRBV5-4	TRBD2	TRBJ2-5	TGTGCCAGCAGCCCGGGGGGGGTGGTTAGCCAAGAGACCCAGTACTTC	CASSPGGVVSQETQYF
NA	TRBV4-1	NA	TRBJ2-1	TGCGCCAGCAGCCAAGTTGACCTTATCGCCTACAATGAGCAGTTCTTC	CASSQVDLIAYNEQFF
NA	TRBV6-6	NA	TRBJ1-6	TGTGCCAGCCTCCTCCGGGTCTATAATTCACCCCTCCACTTT	CASLLRVYNSPLHF
NA	TRBV6-1	NA	TRBJ2-2	TGTGCCAGCAGTGAACTATACGGGGAGCTGTTTTTT	CASSELYGELFF
NA	TRBV6-1	NA	TRBJ1-6	TGTGCCAGCAGTTCCACAGGAACGCCCCTCCACTTT	CASSSTGTPLHF
NA	TRBV14	NA	TRBJ1-1	TGTGCCAGCAGCCAAGGATGGAGCTCTGAAGCTTTCTTT	CASSQGWSSEAFF
NA	TRBV4-1	NA	TRBJ2-1	TGCGCCAGCAGCCAAGATCGGTCGCTGGAGCAGTTCTTC	CASSQDRSLEQFF
few	TRBV12-5	TRBD1	TRBJ1-1	TGTGCTAGCGGGACAGGGAGTGAAGCTTTCTTT	CASGTGSEAFF
few	TRBV19	TRBD1	TRBJ2-6	TGTGCCAGTAGTCTCCCGACAGGGTACCGTGTGGCTGGGGCCAACGTCCTGACTTTC	CASSLPTGYRVAGANVLTF
NA	TRBV9	TRBD2	TRBJ2-3	TGTGCCAGCAGCGTAGGCCTAGCGGGGCCAGATACGCAGTATTTT	CASSVGLAGPDTQYF
NA	TRBV2	TRBD1	TRBJ1-2	TGTGCCAGACAGGGGATCGACTATGGCTACACCTTC	CARQGIDYGYTF
NA	TRBV6-1	NA	TRBJ2-5	TGTGCCAGCAAAACTACGAGGGCCCAGTACTTC	CASKTTRAQYF
NA	TRBV6-5	TRBD1	TRBJ1-2	TGTGCCAGCAGTTCGACGCCGGGACAGGGAAATGGCTACACCTTC	CASSSTPGQGNGYTF
NA	TRBV7-2	TRBD2	TRBJ2-1	TGTGCCAGCAGCTGGCAGCGGGGAAACAATGAGCAGTTCTTC	CASSWQRGNNEQFF